Presented here are 27 T cell receptor beta chains from one specimen sequenced in a study of PD-L1 blockade in urothelial cancer. This table comes from immunoSEQ multiplex PCR, and its TCRdb copy is limited to in-frame clones, with some not included. The table records about 52,000 clones, 84% of them present only once. Specified time point: pretreatment peripheral blood. Sequencing used PBMCs, obtained around atezolizumab (anti-PD-L1) treatment. The receptors were gathered from a man aged 45-65 years with urothelial cancer.

In this sample, this clone turned up once. The chain links TRBV6-5 to TRBJ2-7; TRBD1 aligns across 8 bases. With 9 bases clipped from V and 9 bases from J, the junction kept 7 bases outside the gene matches. This CDR3 has 11 amino acids. The germline CDR1 and CDR2 sequences are MNHEY and SVGAGI. The CDR3 region has the DNA TGTGCCAGGACAGGGGCGGCTGGGCAGTACTTC. Protein sequence: CARTGAAGQYF.

The rearrangement links TRBV5-6 to TRBJ1-5, with TRBD1 as a possible D gene (5 bases). Germline-derived CDR1 and CDR2 are SGHDT and YYEEEE. This CDR3 is 16 amino acids long. V lost 1 base and J lost 4, with 15 bases in between. The CDR3 reads CASSLNRFGGNQPQHF. CDR3 sequence (DNA): TGTGCCAGCAGCTTGAACAGGTTTGGTGGGAATCAGCCCCAGCATTTT.

The chain recombines TRBV9 with TRBJ1-2; 7 bases map to TRBD1. Germline loops: CDR1 SGDLS, CDR2 YYNGEE. J lost 7 bases, V lost 3 bases, and 6 bases had no gene match. This CDR3 has 13 residues. Here the CDR3 reads CASSAQGTGGYTF. As DNA, the CDR3 is TGTGCCAGCAGCGCACAGGGGACTGGTGGCTACACCTTC.

The CDR3 DNA sequence: TGTGCCAGCAGTCCGGGACTAGAATCCGGGGAGCTGTTTTTT. Its translation: CASSPGLESGELFF. The chain couples TRBV6-4 to TRBJ2-2; TRBD2 matches at 8 bases. V lost 5 bases to trimming and J lost 6 bases; unmatched junction nucleotides: 5. This CDR3 is built from 14 residues. Germline lookup yields CDR1 MRHNA and CDR2 SNTAGT.

This chain uses TRBV27 with TRBJ2-2; 12 bases line up with TRBD1. Germline CDR1 and CDR2: MNHEY and SMNVEV (reference sequence). This CDR3 has 17 amino acids. The J segment lost 5 bases and the V segment lost 8 bases, leaving 12 bases of the junction unmatched. The CDR3 DNA sequence: TGTGCCAGCCACGGGGACAGGGGGCGGAGGGGAACCGGGGAGCTGTTTTTT. Amino acids: CASHGDRGRRGTGELFF.

The gene calls are TRBV19 and TRBJ2-4, with TRBD2 as a possible D gene (5 bases). V shed 4 bases and J shed 2 bases, with 9 bases lying between them. The germline CDR1 and CDR2 sequences are LNHDA and SQIVND (reference sequence). The CDR3 consists of 14 residues. The CDR3, as DNA: TGTGCCAGTAGTAAGCCCGGGACCAAAAACATTCAGTACTTC. Its translation: CASSKPGTKNIQYF.

The chain employs TRBV27 and TRBJ1-3, with D possibly being TRBD1 (6 bases). V was trimmed by 5 bases and J by 5 bases, leaving 16 bases between them. This CDR3 region has 15 residues. Per germline, CDR1 MNHEY and CDR2 SMNVEV (reference sequence). CDR3 loop: CASSALAGGRNTIYF. The CDR3 DNA is TGTGCCAGCAGTGCCTTGGCGGGGGGCCGAAACACCATATATTTT.

The chain is built from TRBV5-4 and TRBJ1-6, with a possible D match to TRBD1 (6 bases). CDR1 SGHNT and CDR2 YYREEE come from the germline V gene (reference sequence). The V end was cut by 0 bases, the J end by 8 bases, with 9 bases between. This CDR3 spans 14 amino acids. Here the CDR3 reads CASSLGRGDSPLHF. The CDR3 DNA follows: TGTGCCAGCAGCTTGGGCAGGGGTGATTCACCCCTCCACTTT.

This chain's CDR3 is CASSMGSGSSYEQYF. In nucleotides, the CDR3 is TGTGCCAGTAGTATGGGTAGCGGGAGCTCCTACGAGCAGTACTTC. This chain connects TRBV19 to TRBJ2-7; 9 nucleotides agree with TRBD2. Germline trimming cut 3 bases from V and 0 bases from J; bases unmatched to any gene: 3. CDR1 and CDR2 from the germline V gene are LNHDA and SQIVND (reference sequence). There are 15 residues in the CDR3.

The chain employs TRBV10-1 and TRBJ2-3; 7 bases agree with TRBD2. J was trimmed by 1 base and V by 3 bases; bases with no gene match: 10. The CDR3 spans 17 residues. The germline V gene has CDR1 WNHNN and CDR2 SYGVQD (reference sequence). CDR3: CASSESGVGTRTDTQYF. The CDR3 DNA follows: TGCGCCAGCAGTGAAAGCGGGGTGGGGACCCGCACAGATACGCAGTATTTT.

This chain uses TRBV5-5 with TRBJ1-6; TRBD1 aligns across 7 bases. The CDR3 length is 15 residues. Germline lookup yields CDR1 SGHKS and CDR2 YYEKEE (reference sequence). J gave up 9 bases and V 0 bases, and 6 bases lay outside the gene matches. In nucleotides, the CDR3 is TGTGCCAGCAGCTTGGTTGTGGACAGGACTTCACCCCTCCACTTT. Translated: CASSLVVDRTSPLHF.

The J gene is TRBJ2-6, the V gene TRBV27; D is possibly TRBD2 (6 bases). Trimming shortened V by 8 bases and J by 0 bases, and 17 bases separated the two germline ends. Germline V CDR1 and CDR2: MNHEY, SMNVEV (reference sequence). This CDR3 contains 17 residues. CDR3 sequence (DNA): TGTGCCAGCTCCTTACGGGAGACGTACTCTGGGGCCAACGTCCTGACTTTC. Translated: CASSLRETYSGANVLTF. Complete variable domain (other parts from reference TRBV27 and TRBJ2-6): EAQVTQNPRYLITVTGKKLTVTCSQNMNHEYMSWYRQDPGLGLRQIYYSMNVEVTDKGDVPEGYKVSRKEKRNFPLILESPSPNQTSLYFCASSLRETYSGANVLTFGAGSRLTVL.

V gene TRBV5-1 combines with J gene TRBJ2-5, with 9 bases matching TRBD2. Per germline, CDR1 SGHRS and CDR2 YFSETQ. This CDR3 comprises 15 residues. Losses at the gene ends were 1 base for V and 2 bases for J; bases not matched to a gene: 3. The CDR3 nucleotides are TGCGCCAGCAGCTTGTTAGCGGGGGCGCAAGAGACCCAGTACTTC. Residues: CASSLLAGAQETQYF. Based on the CDR3 plus reference TRBV5-1 and TRBJ2-5, the full variable domain is KAGVTQTPRYLIKTRGQQVTLSCSPISGHRSVSWYQQTPGQGLQFLFEYFSETQRNKGNFPGRFSGRQFSNSRSEMNVSTLELGDSALYLCASSLLAGAQETQYFGPGTRLLVL.

The chain recombines TRBV10-1 with TRBJ1-1; perhaps TRBD1 as D (5 bases). Trimming cost V 3 bases and J 3 bases, with 14 bases left between them. The CDR3 extends over 15 amino acids. Per the germline V gene, CDR1 is WNHNN and CDR2 is SYGVQD (reference sequence). CDR3 residues: CASSDAGWTDTEAFF. CDR3 DNA sequence: TGCGCCAGCAGTGATGCAGGGTGGACGGACACTGAAGCTTTCTTT.

The rearrangement joins TRBV9 to TRBJ1-5; no clear D. Between the trimmed V and J ends, which lost 4 bases and 1 base, there was a span of 12 bases. The CDR3 contains 15 residues. Per germline, CDR1 SGDLS and CDR2 YYNGEE. The CDR3 here is CASSPFGESNQPQHF. The CDR3 DNA is TGTGCCAGCAGCCCCTTTGGGGAGAGCAATCAGCCCCAGCATTTT.

This clone was seen a handful of times. The chain employs TRBV30 and TRBJ1-5; 7 bases map to TRBD1. The CDR3 contains 14 residues. Losses at the gene ends were 3 bases for V and 7 bases for J; bases not matched to a gene: 9. CDR1 GTSNPN and CDR2 SVGIG come from the germline V gene (reference sequence). This CDR3 reads CAWSSNRGRQPQHF. The CDR3 nucleotides read TGTGCCTGGAGCTCCAACAGGGGAAGACAGCCCCAGCATTTT.

The chain couples TRBV19 to TRBJ1-1, with D possibly matching TRBD1 (5 bases). The CDR3 sequence is 15 residues long. Germline V lookup: CDR1 LNHDA, CDR2 SQIVND (reference sequence). Trimming removed 5 bases at V and 0 bases at J, with 13 bases between. The CDR3 is CASSRTGLMNTEAFF. The CDR3, as DNA: TGTGCCAGTAGTCGAACGGGACTTATGAACACTGAAGCTTTCTTT. The entire variable domain, with the rest obtained from reference TRBV19 and TRBJ1-1, is as follows: DGGITQSPKYLFRKEGQNVTLSCEQNLNHDAMYWYRQDPGQGLRLIYYSQIVNDFQKGDIAEGYSVSREKKESFPLTVTSAQKNPTAFYLCASSRTGLMNTEAFFGQGTRLTVV.

This clone appeared a single time. The rearrangement links TRBV11-2 to TRBJ2-1, with 16 nucleotides matching TRBD2. The CDR3 covers 17 residues. V dropped 5 bases and J dropped 9; count of bases not matched to a gene: 10. Germline V CDR1 and CDR2: SGHAT, FQNNGV. The CDR3, as DNA: TGTGCCAGCAGCAGAACCGGGACTAGCGGGAGGGGGGTTGAGCAGTTCTTC. Its translation is CASSRTGTSGRGVEQFF. The full variable domain, in which reference TRBV11-2 and TRBJ2-1 provide the parts outside the CDR3, is EAGVAQSPRYKIIEKRQSVAFWCNPISGHATLYWYQQILGQGPKLLIQFQNNGVVDDSQLPKDRFSAERLKGVDSTLKIQPAKLEDSAVYLCASSRTGTSGRGVEQFFGPGTRLTVL.

The gene calls are TRBV19 and TRBJ2-1; tentatively, D is TRBD1 (5 bases). With 1 base removed from V and 5 bases from J, the gap between germline ends came to 9 bases. This CDR3 has 14 residues. Germline loops: CDR1 LNHDA, CDR2 SQIVND (reference sequence). CDR3 sequence reads: CASSIVKGNNEQFF. As DNA, the CDR3 is TGTGCCAGTAGTATAGTAAAGGGGAACAATGAGCAGTTCTTC.

This rearrangement joins TRBV7-6 to TRBJ2-7, with D possibly matching TRBD1 (6 bases). This CDR3 region has 16 residues. V was pared by 1 base and J by 3 bases, with 16 bases between. The germline V gene encodes CDR1 SGHVS and CDR2 FNYEAQ. The CDR3 spells CASSLGGHPGVYEQYF. In DNA, the CDR3 is TGTGCCAGCAGCTTAGGGGGACACCCAGGGGTCTACGAGCAGTACTTC.

The chain combines TRBV11-2 with TRBJ2-7, with 7 bases fitting TRBD2. This CDR3 comprises 15 residues. Losses at the gene ends were 1 base for V and 3 bases for J; bases not matched to a gene: 6. Germline V gives CDR1 SGHAT, CDR2 FQNNGV. DNA of the CDR3: TGTGCCAGCAGCTTAGTGGCTAGCGGCGACTACGAGCAGTACTTC. It codes for CASSLVASGDYEQYF. The full variable domain, rest sourced from reference TRBV11-2 and TRBJ2-7, is EAGVAQSPRYKIIEKRQSVAFWCNPISGHATLYWYQQILGQGPKLLIQFQNNGVVDDSQLPKDRFSAERLKGVDSTLKIQPAKLEDSAVYLCASSLVASGDYEQYFGPGTRLTVT.

V usage is TRBV27 and J usage is TRBJ1-5; D uncertain. CDR3 size: 11 residues. With 10 bases removed from V and 9 bases from J, the gap between germline ends came to 13 bases. The V gene's germline CDR1 is MNHEY and CDR2 SMNVEV (reference sequence). Here the CDR3 DNA reads TGTGCCATCGGGGAGTTTTGGCCCCAGCATTTT. It translates to CAIGEFWPQHF.

This clone was detected a few times. The V call is TRBV10-1, the J call TRBJ1-1; weak D call: TRBD1 (5 bases). Per germline, CDR1 WNHNN and CDR2 SYGVQD (reference sequence). This CDR3 has 13 residues. Trimming pared 6 bases from V and 1 base from J, leaving 9 bases between. CDR3 amino acids: CASRGATNTEAFF. The CDR3 bases are TGCGCCAGCAGAGGGGCAACGAACACTGAAGCTTTCTTT.

Note on this clone: At one boundary the junction diverges from the germline segment, which might be a read error. J is TRBJ2-7 and V is TRBV7-9; D is possibly TRBD2 (7 bases). In germline, CDR1 is SEHNR, CDR2 FQNEAQ (reference sequence). The CDR3 has 16 residues. The CDR3 loop reads CASSSLGGGVTPGRDF. CDR3 sequence (DNA): TGTGCCAGCAGCTCCCTGGGAGGGGGGGTCACTCCAGGACGGGACTTC.

The V and J genes are TRBV28 and TRBJ2-2, with D possibly being TRBD1 (6 bases). CDR3 length: 15 amino acids. Trimming left V 5 bases short and J 0 bases short, with 10 bases between. The germline gives CDR1 MDHEN, CDR2 SYDVKM. The CDR3 DNA is TGTGCCAGCAGTCCGGACAGACCGAACACCGGGGAGCTGTTTTTT. Its translation: CASSPDRPNTGELFF. Drawing the rest from reference TRBV28 and TRBJ2-2, the complete variable domain is DVKVTQSSRYLVKRTGEKVFLECVQDMDHENMFWYRQDPGLGLRLIYFSYDVKMKEKGDIPEGYSVSREKKERFSLILESASTNQTSMYLCASSPDRPNTGELFFGEGSRLTVL.

The chain is built from TRBV6-5 and TRBJ2-3; the match to TRBD1 covers 9 bases. Germline CDR1 is MNHEY and CDR2 is SVGAGI. The length of the CDR3 is 14 residues. With V trimmed by 5 bases and J by 1 base, 1 base remained unmatched. This CDR3 is CASSRTGGTDTQYF. The CDR3 region has the DNA TGTGCCAGCAGTCGGACAGGGGGCACAGATACGCAGTATTTT.

This chain connects TRBV9 to TRBJ1-2, with 7 bases lining up with TRBD1. Germline V gene sequence: CDR1 SGDLS, CDR2 YYNGEE. The CDR3 runs 15 residues. J was trimmed by 5 bases and V by 5 bases; bases with no gene match: 12. The CDR3 loop is CASSGPKGGLYGYTF. The CDR3 DNA is TGTGCCAGCAGTGGTCCGAAAGGGGGCCTTTATGGCTACACCTTC.